This TCR beta chain was captured in a study of CD8 T cells in ankylosing spondylitis. Findings and caveats of the study: Disease-linked clones were found to be CD8+ and relatively rare in peripheral blood. What seemed typical of ankylosing spondylitis blood was a TCR beta motif built from fewer than ten highly homologous variants. Some of the motif variants had earlier been found in reactive arthritis patients' fluid and blood. Significant enrichment of disease-linked clones was reported in matched ankylosing spondylitis synovial fluid.

Germline values: CDR1 SGHVS, CDR2 FQNEAQ. The CDR3 has 15 amino acids. The J segment lost 2 bases and the V segment lost 3 bases, leaving 7 bases of the junction unmatched. This clonotype was observed a few times. What it binds is unknown. The authors made TCR beta libraries by quantitative 5'-RACE with molecular barcodes. TCRdb re-called the 5' RACE reads with MiXCR, one entry per CDR3 protein. The data hold fewer than 750,000 distinct CDR3 sequences, with under 20% observed a single time. This TCR was sampled from a male donor with ankylosing spondylitis. Source material: blood, either unsorted or a sorted T cell fraction (not recorded which). The V call is TRBV7-8, the J call TRBJ2-7; 7 nucleotides align to TRBD1. Written as DNA, the CDR3 is TGTGCCAGCAGCTTCAATCGGGACAGAGCCTACGAGCAGTACTTC. It translates to CASSFNRDRAYEQYF.